The next 18 T cell receptor beta chains were all read from a single sample in a study. TCRdb called the 5' RACE reads again in MiXCR, with one record for every CDR3 protein. The profile covers nearly 55,000 distinct CDR3 sequences, with approximately 25% appearing a single time and approximately 3.3% taken by the ten largest. Input material: tumor-infiltrating naive CD4+ T cells sorted from the breast tumor. Sample subset: naive CD4+ T cells, CD4+CD45RA+CD25-. The receptor source for this set is a female donor with breast cancer.

The rearrangement joins TRBV28 to TRBJ2-5; 7 bases agree with TRBD1. The germline V gene encodes CDR1 MDHEN and CDR2 SYDVKM. With V trimmed by 7 bases and J by 4 bases, 12 bases remained unmatched. The CDR3 runs 15 residues. The CDR3 DNA sequence: TGTGCCAGCACAACCGCCGGGACAGAAGGAGAGACCCAGTACTTC. It codes for CASTTAGTEGETQYF. Full variable domain (rest looked up from reference TRBV28 and TRBJ2-5): DVKVTQSSRYLVKRTGEKVFLECVQDMDHENMFWYRQDPGLGLRLIYFSYDVKMKEKGDIPEGYSVSREKKERFSLILESASTNQTSMYLCASTTAGTEGETQYFGPGTRLLVL.

The CDR3: CASSEPLVSATQYF. The CDR3 bases are TGTGCCAGCAGTGAACCCCTAGTCTCAGCGACCCAGTACTTC. The J gene is TRBJ2-5, the V gene TRBV6-1; D gene uncertain. This CDR3 region has 14 residues. V was shortened by 2 bases and J by 7 bases, with 14 bases between the two germline ends. The V gene's germline CDR1 is MNHNS and CDR2 SASEGT.

This clonotype was found a few times. The chain employs TRBV2 and TRBJ1-1, with D hard to call. CDR3 length: 14 residues. Trimming took 0 bases from V and 3 from J, leaving 8 bases between them. Germline lookup yields CDR1 SNHLY and CDR2 FYNNEI. The CDR3 coding sequence is TGTGCCAGCAGTGAAGCACCCAGCGACACTGAAGCTTTCTTT. Its protein is CASSEAPSDTEAFF.

The table lists this clonotype with a few counts. The chain is built from TRBV10-3 and TRBJ2-2; 7 bases match TRBD1. The V segment lost 10 bases and the J segment 2 bases; nucleotides outside the gene matches: 4. CDR3 length: 13 residues. From germline, CDR1 is ENHRY and CDR2 SYGVKD. This CDR3 is CATRTGNTGELFF. Written as DNA, the CDR3 is TGTGCCACTCGGACAGGAAACACCGGGGAGCTGTTTTTT.

The chain joins TRBV7-2 to TRBJ2-7; 9 positions match TRBD2. The V gene's germline CDR1 is SGHTA and CDR2 FQGNSA. Losses at the gene ends were 1 base for V and 6 bases for J; bases not matched to a gene: 7. This CDR3 has 15 residues. The CDR3 DNA sequence: TGTGCCAGCAGCTTAGTATTAGCGGGAGACGGCGAGCAGTACTTC. Protein sequence: CASSLVLAGDGEQYF.

The J gene is TRBJ2-7, the V gene TRBV24-1; D unclear. This CDR3 contains 13 residues. Per germline, CDR1 KGHDR and CDR2 SFDVKD. V lost 9 bases, J lost 2 bases, and 13 bases lay in between. The CDR3 DNA sequence: TGTGCCACCGAGAGCGACGCCACCTACGAGCAGTACTTC. It yields the protein CATESDATYEQYF.

This clonotype was observed a few times. The CDR3 DNA sequence: TGTGCCAGCAGCGCCCGACGGGGTAGTAGCAATCAGCCCCAGCATTTT. Its translation: CASSARRGSSNQPQHF. The chain links TRBV7-8 to TRBJ1-5; D remains ambiguous. Germline CDR1 reads SGHVS; CDR2 reads FQNEAQ. The CDR3 length is 16 residues. Trimming took 5 bases from V and 0 from J, leaving 14 bases between them.

This clonotype was recorded a few times. J is TRBJ1-1 and V is TRBV12-5; D is possibly TRBD1 (6 bases). Per germline, CDR1 LGHNT and CDR2 FRNRAP. This CDR3 is 12 amino acids long. Trimming left V 9 bases short and J 3 bases short, with 11 bases between. The CDR3 is CASYPGDTEAFF. Written as DNA, the CDR3 is TGTGCTAGCTATCCAGGGGACACTGAAGCTTTCTTT.

This chain uses TRBV5-1 with TRBJ2-3; D may be TRBD2 (5 bases). Looked up from germline, CDR1 is SGHRS and CDR2 is YFSETQ. The CDR3 spans 15 residues. Trimming left V 4 bases short and J 2 bases short, with 14 bases between. The CDR3 is CASSPRRADTDTQYF. CDR3 nucleotide sequence: TGCGCCAGCAGCCCTCGGCGGGCCGACACAGATACGCAGTATTTT.

V gene TRBV14 combines with J gene TRBJ1-5, with TRBD1 as a possible D gene (6 bases). CDR3 length equals 13 residues. Germline V gene lookup returns CDR1 SGHDN and CDR2 FVKESK. V gave up 5 bases and J gave up 2 bases, with 7 bases separating them. The CDR3 sequence is CASSAGGNQPQHF. CDR3 coding DNA: TGTGCCAGCAGCGCAGGGGGCAATCAGCCCCAGCATTTT.

V usage is TRBV9 and J usage is TRBJ2-2; D might be TRBD2 (5 bases). V shed 0 bases and J shed 12 bases, with 15 bases lying between them. The CDR3 covers 14 residues. Germline V gene lookup returns CDR1 SGDLS and CDR2 YYNGEE. DNA of the CDR3: TGTGCCAGCAGCGTAGCGGGGAACACCGGAAAGCTGTTTTTT. It specifies CASSVAGNTGKLFF. Supplemented by reference TRBV9 and TRBJ2-2, the full variable domain reads DSGVTQTPKHLITATGQRVTLRCSPRSGDLSVYWYQQSLDQGLQFLIQYYNGEERAKGNILERFSAQQFPDLHSELNLSSLELGDSALYFCASSVAGNTGKLFFGEGSRLTVL.

The CDR3 protein is CASSPLGRSGGNQPQHF. The CDR3, as DNA: TGTGCCAGCAGTCCGCTAGGACGAAGCGGGGGCAATCAGCCCCAGCATTTT. The genes are TRBV28 and TRBJ1-5; D gene ambiguous. In germline, CDR1 is MDHEN, CDR2 SYDVKM. The length of the CDR3 is 17 residues. The germline V and J ends were trimmed by 5 bases and 2 bases, with 19 bases remaining between them.

This clonotype was seen more than once but under ten times. The chain carries TRBV29-1 and TRBJ2-5, with TRBD1 identical over 7 bases. The CDR3 covers 15 residues. CDR1 is SQVTM and CDR2 is ANQGSEA in the germline V gene. With 6 bases clipped from V and 1 base from J, the junction kept 11 bases outside the gene matches. The CDR3 DNA sequence: TGCAGCGTCGACGATAAACAGGGGCGCCAAGAGACCCAGTACTTC. It yields the protein CSVDDKQGRQETQYF.

The table lists this clonotype with a count of one. The rearrangement links TRBV20-1 to TRBJ2-7, with TRBD1 matching over 7 bases. V shed 0 bases and J 7 bases; nucleotides not matched to a gene: 15. Germline assignment: CDR1 DFQATT and CDR2 SNEGSKA (reference sequence). The CDR3 has 16 residues. The CDR3 spells CSARDAGTAFQGEQYF. Here the CDR3 DNA reads TGCAGTGCTAGAGATGCTGGGACAGCGTTTCAAGGAGAGCAGTACTTC.

CDR3 region: CSVEGTPTGDEQFF. CDR3 bases: TGCAGCGTTGAGGGAACCCCCACGGGGGATGAGCAGTTCTTC. The V call is TRBV29-1, the J call TRBJ2-1; D is possibly TRBD2 (6 bases). V was cut by 3 bases and J by 8 bases, with 17 bases left in between. This CDR3 contains 14 residues. Germline lookup yields CDR1 SQVTM and CDR2 ANQGSEA.

This clonotype was detected a few times. The chain combines TRBV11-2 with TRBJ2-1; 11 bases align to TRBD2. Germline V lookup: CDR1 SGHAT, CDR2 FQNNGV. V lost 1 base, J lost 4 bases, and 6 bases stayed unmatched. The CDR3 contains 17 residues. Written as DNA, the CDR3 is TGTGCCAGCAGCTTAGGGAGACTAGCGGGAAATTACAATGAGCAGTTCTTC. Its protein product is CASSLGRLAGNYNEQFF.

This rearrangement joins TRBV29-1 to TRBJ2-7; 7 nucleotides agree with TRBD1. This CDR3 is 12 amino acids long. CDR1 SQVTM and CDR2 ANQGSEA come from the germline V gene. V lost 5 bases and J lost 1; bases outside the gene matches: 2. CDR3: CSVMGQSYEQYF. CDR3 DNA: TGCAGCGTTATGGGACAGTCCTACGAGCAGTACTTC.

There are many counts of this clonotype. The chain combines TRBV7-2 with TRBJ2-5, with 10 bases lining up with TRBD2. V shed 8 bases, J shed 4 bases, and the junction held 10 bases outside the gene matches. The CDR3 covers 15 residues. Looked up from germline, CDR1 is SGHTA and CDR2 is FQGNSA. The CDR3: CASGTPRLAGETQYF. The CDR3 DNA sequence: TGTGCCAGCGGAACCCCCCGACTAGCGGGAGAGACCCAGTACTTC.